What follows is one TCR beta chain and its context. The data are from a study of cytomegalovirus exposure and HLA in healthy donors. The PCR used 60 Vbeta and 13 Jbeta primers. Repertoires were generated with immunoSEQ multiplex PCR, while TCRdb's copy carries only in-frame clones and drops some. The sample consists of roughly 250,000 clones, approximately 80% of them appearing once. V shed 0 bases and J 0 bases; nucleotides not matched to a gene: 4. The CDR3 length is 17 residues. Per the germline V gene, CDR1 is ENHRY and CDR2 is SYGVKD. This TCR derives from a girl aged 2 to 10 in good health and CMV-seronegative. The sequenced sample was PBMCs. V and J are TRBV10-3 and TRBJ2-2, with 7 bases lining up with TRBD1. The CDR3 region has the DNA TGTGCCATCAGTGAGTCGGGACAGACCGCGAACACCGGGGAGCTGTTTTTT. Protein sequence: CAISESGQTANTGELFF.